These 13 T cell receptor beta chains were sequenced from one sample in a study of blood T cell repertoires in COVID-19. Clones were sequenced by immunoSEQ multiplex PCR, and TCRdb holds only the in-frame ones, with some missing. The table records 200,000 to 300,000 clones, about 83% of them present only once. Sequencing was performed on PBMCs or T cells enriched from blood (not recorded which). The source of these receptors is a woman aged 40 to 50 who had been exposed to COVID-19.

The chain is built from TRBV7-8 and TRBJ2-7, with TRBD2 matching 8 bases. CDR1 is SGHVS, CDR2 FQNEAQ, per germline. This CDR3 has 17 amino acids. With V trimmed by 4 bases and J by 0 bases, 11 bases remained unmatched. The CDR3 region has the DNA TGTGCCAGCAGCTCCACGGGGGGGACTCGCCTCTCCTACGAGCAGTACTTC. Its translation: CASSSTGGTRLSYEQYF.

V and J are TRBV19 and TRBJ1-4, with a possible D match to TRBD1 (5 bases). This CDR3 contains 15 residues. Germline assignment: CDR1 LNHDA and CDR2 SQIVND (reference sequence). V dropped 7 bases and J dropped 0 bases, with 12 bases sitting between them. The CDR3 sequence is CASNLGQATNEKLFF. The CDR3 DNA reads as TGTGCCAGTAACCTAGGACAAGCAACTAATGAAAAACTGTTTTTT.

The chain employs TRBV28 and TRBJ1-1; 7 bases line up with TRBD1. The CDR3 runs 15 residues. Trimming cost V 7 bases and J 0 bases; bases outside gene matches: 8. Germline assignment: CDR1 MDHEN and CDR2 SYDVKM. For the CDR3, the DNA is TGTGCCAGCATGAAGGGACAGCCCATGAACACTGAAGCTTTCTTT. Translation: CASMKGQPMNTEAFF. The whole variable domain, filled in from reference TRBV28 and TRBJ1-1, reads DVKVTQSSRYLVKRTGEKVFLECVQDMDHENMFWYRQDPGLGLRLIYFSYDVKMKEKGDIPEGYSVSREKKERFSLILESASTNQTSMYLCASMKGQPMNTEAFFGQGTRLTVV.

This clone has a handful of counts. CDR3 residues: CSVVGTGDAFF. CDR3 bases: TGCAGTGTAGTTGGGACAGGGGACGCTTTCTTT. The gene calls are TRBV20-1 and TRBJ1-1, with 10 bases identical to TRBD1. J lost 11 bases, V lost 7 bases, and 7 bases had no gene match. Germline CDR1 reads DFQATT; CDR2 reads SNEGSKA (reference sequence). There are 11 residues in the CDR3.

This clone was found a few times. CDR3 protein: CASQGARNEQFF. The DNA of the CDR3 is TGTGCCAGCCAGGGGGCGAGAAATGAGCAGTTCTTC. The V gene is TRBV12-3 or TRBV12-4, the J gene TRBJ2-1, with TRBD1 matching over 8 bases. This CDR3 has 12 amino acids. The J segment lost 7 bases and the V segment lost 8 bases, leaving 4 bases of the junction unmatched.

The chain carries TRBV6-2 or TRBV6-3 and TRBJ1-2; 9 positions match TRBD1. With 1 base clipped from V and 7 bases from J, the junction kept 4 bases outside the gene matches. CDR1 is MNHEY, CDR2 SVGEGT, per germline. The CDR3 runs to 14 residues. Here the CDR3 reads CASSYYTGGGGYTF. CDR3 DNA: TGTGCCAGCAGTTACTACACAGGGGGCGGTGGCTACACCTTC.

This clone was observed a handful of times. Other DNA sequences in the same sample also yield this CDR3. This sequence joins TRBV2 and TRBJ2-3; 12 bases match TRBD2. The germline CDR1 and CDR2 sequences are SNHLY and FYNNEI. CDR3 size: 17 residues. V trimming: 4 bases; J trimming: 1 base; junction bases outside the gene matches: 6. In DNA form, the CDR3 reads TGTGCCAGCAGTGGCCTAGCGGGGGGGCGGGGCACAGATACGCAGTATTTT. Translation gives CASSGLAGGRGTDTQYF.

V gene TRBV30 combines with J gene TRBJ2-1, with TRBD2 matching over 11 bases. The CDR3 has 19 residues. Trimming took 4 bases from V and 2 from J; bases not matched to a gene: 16. From germline, CDR1 is GTSNPN and CDR2 SVGIG (reference sequence). The CDR3 is CAWTGLGLAGGPTYNEQFF. The CDR3, as DNA: TGTGCCTGGACCGGACTAGGGCTAGCGGGGGGACCCACCTACAATGAGCAGTTCTTC.

The chain is built from TRBV6-4 and TRBJ1-4; TRBD1 might be the D (5 bases). Trimming removed 7 bases at V and 8 bases at J, with 11 bases between. The germline V gene encodes CDR1 MRHNA and CDR2 SNTAGT. The CDR3 length is 12 residues. The CDR3 nucleotides read TGTGCCAGCACGGAGGGGAAGGAAAAACTGTTTTTT. This encodes CASTEGKEKLFF.

V usage is TRBV10-3 and J usage is TRBJ1-2; tentative D call: TRBD1 (6 bases). V dropped 3 bases and J dropped 8 bases, with 10 bases sitting between them. The CDR3 loop spans 12 amino acids. Per the germline V gene, CDR1 is ENHRY and CDR2 is SYGVKD. The CDR3 region is CAISDQGSGYTF. For the CDR3, the DNA is TGTGCCATCAGTGACCAGGGGAGCGGCTACACCTTC.

This rearrangement joins TRBV7-8 to TRBJ1-5; the match to TRBD1 covers 7 bases. The CDR3 runs 19 residues. From germline, CDR1 is SGHVS and CDR2 FQNEAQ. J was trimmed by 5 bases and V by 2 bases; bases with no gene match: 18. The CDR3, as DNA: TGTGCCAGCAGCTTAAGGGGCAGGGGGAAGGTTGGCGGGGATCAGCCCCAGCATTTT. The encoded protein is CASSLRGRGKVGGDQPQHF.

CDR3 nucleotide sequence: TGTGCCAGCAGCTTACACCCGGGACTCGGTCGGGAACTGTTTTTT. Residues: CASSLHPGLGRELFF. The chain has TRBV7-8 and TRBJ1-4, with D possibly matching TRBD1 (5 bases). Germline loops: CDR1 SGHVS, CDR2 FQNEAQ. The V end was cut by 2 bases, the J end by 12 bases, with 19 bases between. The CDR3 sequence is 15 residues long.

The chain carries TRBV6-5 and TRBJ1-2; a possible D gene is TRBD1 (6 bases). The CDR3 contains 13 residues. The germline CDR1 and CDR2 sequences are MNHEY and SVGAGI. V lost 4 bases and J lost 5, with 11 bases in between. CDR3 nucleotides: TGTGCCAGCAGTTCACCACAGGGTTATGGCTACACCTTC. Translated, it gives CASSSPQGYGYTF.